This note documents a single TCR beta chain sequence. This record comes from a study of hypomethylating agent response in myelodysplastic syndrome. After removal of 3 bases from V and 4 bases from J, the junction contained 8 bases not matched to a gene. The CDR3 covers 16 residues. Looked up from germline, CDR1 is MRHNA and CDR2 is SNTAGT. Repertoires were generated with immunoSEQ multiplex PCR, while TCRdb's copy carries only in-frame clones and drops some. The table has 1,500 to 2,000 clones, 70% to 90% seen once. This specimen consisted of bone marrow, obtained before or after starting hypomethylating agent treatment for myelodysplastic syndrome (not recorded which). This clonotype originated in a human donor with myelodysplastic syndrome. The chain couples TRBV6-4 to TRBJ2-3, with 9 bases that match TRBD2. CDR3 residues: CASSETNAGGPDTQYF. The DNA for the CDR3 is TGTGCCAGCAGTGAAACCAACGCGGGAGGGCCAGATACGCAGTATTTT.